Here is one T cell receptor (beta chain) with its context. This sample is part of a study of early T cells in non-severe SARS-CoV-2 infection. Individually, cDNA molecules had unique molecular identifiers attached to them. TCRdb re-called the 5' RACE reads through MiXCR, storing one row per CDR3 protein. This table has some 66,000 distinct CDR3 sequences, approximately 12% appearing once. This CDR3 contains 15 residues. V shed 3 bases and J shed 7 bases, with 13 bases lying between them. CDR1 is KGHSH, CDR2 LQKENI, per germline. The rearrangement uses TRBV18 and TRBJ1-6, with no clear D. The sequenced sample was whole blood. The TCR comes from an adult who was a healthcare worker with PCR-confirmed SARS-CoV-2 infection or an uninfected control (not recorded which). Here the CDR3 reads CASSPAGNTNSPLHF. Written as DNA, the CDR3 is TGTGCCAGCTCACCGGCGGGAAACACAAATTCACCCCTCCACTTT.